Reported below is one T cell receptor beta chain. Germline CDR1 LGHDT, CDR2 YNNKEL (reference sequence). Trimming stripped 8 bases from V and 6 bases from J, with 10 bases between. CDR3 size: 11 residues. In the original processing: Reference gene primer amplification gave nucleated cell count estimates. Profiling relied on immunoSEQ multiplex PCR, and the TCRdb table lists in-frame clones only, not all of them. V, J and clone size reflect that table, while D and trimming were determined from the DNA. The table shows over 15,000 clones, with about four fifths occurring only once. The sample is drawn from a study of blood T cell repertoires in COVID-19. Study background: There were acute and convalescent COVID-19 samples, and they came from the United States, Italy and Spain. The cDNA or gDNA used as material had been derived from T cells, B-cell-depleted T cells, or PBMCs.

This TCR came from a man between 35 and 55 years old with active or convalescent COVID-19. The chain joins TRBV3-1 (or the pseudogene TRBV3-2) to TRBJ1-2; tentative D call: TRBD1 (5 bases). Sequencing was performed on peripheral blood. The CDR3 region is CASRSRDGYTF. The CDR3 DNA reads TGTGCCAGCCGCAGCAGGGATGGCTACACCTTC.